This T cell receptor beta chain was recorded in a study of human T cells and chemical hapten exposure. This clonotype was recorded at least ten times. Original analysis: Samples contained a median of 95,638 TCRs, with a range of roughly 20,000 to 750,000. TCRdb processed the RACE reads anew with MiXCR; each CDR3 protein has one entry. In this record, the V and J calls reflect TCRdb's handling and not the investigators' own analysis. The table records about 90,000 distinct CDR3 sequences, about 11% of them present only once. V lost 2 bases, J lost 3 bases, and 11 bases lay in between. Germline-derived CDR1 and CDR2 are SGHRS and YFSETQ. This CDR3 spans 14 amino acids. Time point indicated: patch test 3, about 24 weeks after DPC sensitization. Noted treatment: therapeutic diphenylcyclopropenone sensitization with weekly scalp DPC. It was from unfractionated whole blood that total RNA was extracted.

The input for sequencing was whole blood, taken in connection with sensitization to the hapten diphenylcyclopropenone (DPC). The chain links TRBV5-1 to TRBJ1-1; D is possibly TRBD1 (5 bases). The TCR sequence derives from a woman in her 30s with alopecia areata. Some clones in this sample may be carry-over from other donors' samples. As DNA, the CDR3 is TGCGCCAGCAGCTTAAGCCTGGGGGACACTGAAGCTTTCTTT. Translation: CASSLSLGDTEAFF.